One sample yielded the 5 T cell receptor beta chains listed below, sequenced in a study of T cell responses to AZD1222 COVID-19 vaccine. This table comes from immunoSEQ multiplex PCR, and its TCRdb copy is limited to in-frame clones, with some not included. The sample lists 75,000 to 100,000 clones; about 89% were seen once. Specimen: peripheral blood, collected on day 0 of AZD1222 vaccination. The receptor source for this set is an adult in good health.

J is TRBJ2-3 and V is TRBV5-1; 8 positions agree with TRBD2. Germline V gene lookup returns CDR1 SGHRS and CDR2 YFSETQ. V dropped 0 bases and J dropped 2; count of bases not matched to a gene: 2. The CDR3 sequence is 15 residues long. The CDR3 loop reads CASSLERGTTDTQYF. CDR3 DNA: TGCGCCAGCAGCTTGGAGCGGGGGACCACAGATACGCAGTATTTT.

V and J are TRBV19 and TRBJ1-1, with D tentatively TRBD1 (5 bases). This CDR3 comprises 16 residues. V gave up 6 bases and J gave up 4 bases, with 21 bases separating them. Per the germline V gene, CDR1 is LNHDA and CDR2 is SQIVND (reference sequence). The DNA of the CDR3 is TGTGCCAGTAGATCGGGAGCTTCACAGGTCGGCACTGAAGCTTTCTTT. Its translation is CASRSGASQVGTEAFF. Combining the CDR3 with reference TRBV19 and TRBJ1-1 gives the whole variable domain DGGITQSPKYLFRKEGQNVTLSCEQNLNHDAMYWYRQDPGQGLRLIYYSQIVNDFQKGDIAEGYSVSREKKESFPLTVTSAQKNPTAFYLCASRSGASQVGTEAFFGQGTRLTVV.

CDR3 DNA: TGTGCCACCAGCTCAACACTAACCGCACAGGGGCCTTCGGTTCAGCCCCAGCATTTT. Translated: CATSSTLTAQGPSVQPQHF. The chain joins TRBV15 to TRBJ1-5; 7 bases map to TRBD1. This CDR3 is built from 19 residues. Per germline, CDR1 LNHNV and CDR2 YYDKDF (reference sequence). V dropped 5 bases and J dropped 6; count of bases not matched to a gene: 22.

The chain is built from TRBV18 and TRBJ1-1; 7 nucleotides align to TRBD1. Germline trimming cut 4 bases from V and 4 bases from J; bases unmatched to any gene: 0. This CDR3 comprises 12 residues. The germline V gene has CDR1 KGHSH and CDR2 LQKENI. CDR3 DNA: TGTGCCAGCTCACGGGACAGCACTGAAGCTTTCTTT. Translation: CASSRDSTEAFF.

The V call is TRBV7-2, the J call TRBJ1-6; tentatively, D is TRBD1 (5 bases). CDR1 is SGHTA and CDR2 is FQGNSA in the germline V gene. V was trimmed by 5 bases and J by 7 bases, leaving 21 bases between them. The CDR3 spans 17 residues. Here the CDR3 reads CASSTRAGAGGNSPLHF. DNA for the CDR3: TGTGCCAGCAGCACCCGAGCCGGGGCAGGAGGGAATTCACCCCTCCACTTT.